The next 24 T cell receptor beta chains were all read from a single sample in a study of response to subunit inactivated influenza vaccine. TCRdb re-derived calls from the RT-PCR reads in MiXCR, one entry per CDR3 protein. The sample records over 750,000 distinct CDR3 sequences, 21% being singletons. The specimen was PBMCs from blood, collected 4 to 6 days after vaccination. These receptors originate from a man between 50 and 59 years old who received an inactivated influenza vaccine.

This clonotype occurred once. The chain joins TRBV10-2 to TRBJ2-7; the match to TRBD2 covers 7 bases. V was pared by 6 bases and J by 3 bases, with 8 bases of the junction left unmatched. Germline V gene lookup returns CDR1 WSHSY and CDR2 SAAADI. This CDR3 spans 14 amino acids. CDR3 nucleotides: TGCGCCAGCAGCCCCTGGGAGGGCCTCTACGAGCAGTACTTC. This translates into CASSPWEGLYEQYF.

In this sample, this clonotype turned up a few times. The rearrangement joins TRBV6-1 to TRBJ2-1; 11 bases are shared with TRBD1. The germline V gene encodes CDR1 MNHNS and CDR2 SASEGT. The CDR3 is made up of 14 amino acids. V shed 7 bases, J shed 4 bases, and the junction held 3 bases outside the gene matches. The CDR3 loop is CASMRDRGYNEQFF. The CDR3 nucleotides read TGTGCCAGCATGCGGGACAGGGGGTACAATGAGCAGTTCTTC.

This clonotype turned up a few times. CDR3 bases: TGTGCCAGCAGTATACGGGACAACCCCAGTAGCCGGTACTTC. Its translation: CASSIRDNPSSRYF. V gene TRBV28 combines with J gene TRBJ2-7, with D maybe TRBD1 (6 bases). The CDR3 covers 14 residues. In germline, CDR1 is MDHEN, CDR2 SYDVKM. Trimming pared 5 bases from V and 12 bases from J, leaving 23 bases between.

This clonotype was seen only a few times. The V and J genes are TRBV11-2 and TRBJ1-4; possibly TRBD1 for D (6 bases). Trimming stripped 5 bases from V and 5 bases from J, with 15 bases between. The germline gives CDR1 SGHAT, CDR2 FQNNGV. CDR3 length: 15 residues. The CDR3 region has the DNA TGTGCCAGCAGCCTCCCGCGGGGGCGCAATGAAAAACTGTTTTTT. This codes for CASSLPRGRNEKLFF.

This clonotype was detected ten times or more. The V call is TRBV5-1, the J call TRBJ2-2, with a tentative D call TRBD2 (6 bases). The germline V and J ends were trimmed by 2 bases and 5 bases, with 10 bases remaining between them. CDR1 and CDR2 from the germline V gene are SGHRS and YFSETQ. CDR3 length: 14 residues. The CDR3 spells CASSLDGGTGELFF. CDR3 bases: TGCGCCAGCAGCTTAGACGGGGGAACCGGGGAGCTGTTTTTT. Full variable domain (outside the CDR3, taken from reference TRBV5-1 and TRBJ2-2): KAGVTQTPRYLIKTRGQQVTLSCSPISGHRSVSWYQQTPGQGLQFLFEYFSETQRNKGNFPGRFSGRQFSNSRSEMNVSTLELGDSALYLCASSLDGGTGELFFGEGSRLTVL.

Concerning this clonotype itself: Compared with germline, one end of the junction differs, possibly owing to a read error. V is TRBV7-9 and J is TRBJ2-4, with D possibly called TRBD1 or TRBD2 (5 bases each). This CDR3 is 12 amino acids long. Per the germline V gene, CDR1 is SEHNR and CDR2 is FQNEAQ (reference sequence). For the CDR3, the DNA is TGTGCCAGCAGCTACGGGGACGGCGGTCCGGAATTC. This translates into CASSYGDGGPEF.

A few counts support this clonotype. The gene calls are TRBV24-1 and TRBJ1-2; TRBD1 matches at 10 bases. This CDR3 has 16 residues. The J segment lost 5 bases and the V segment lost 3 bases, leaving 8 bases of the junction unmatched. Per the germline V gene, CDR1 is KGHDR and CDR2 is SFDVKD. The CDR3, as DNA: TGTGCCACCAGTGATCATCCGGGACAGGGGTATTATGGCTACACCTTC. Amino acids: CATSDHPGQGYYGYTF.

This clonotype was seen a few times. The V and J genes are TRBV2 and TRBJ1-5; TRBD1 might be the D (6 bases). The CDR3 is 15 amino acids. Germline CDR1 reads SNHLY; CDR2 reads FYNNEI. Trimming removed 2 bases from V and 5 bases from J, with 13 bases in between. The CDR3 region is CASSELLGGHQPQHF. The CDR3 DNA follows: TGTGCCAGCAGTGAATTACTAGGGGGTCATCAGCCCCAGCATTTT.

This clonotype was counted a few times. The rearrangement links TRBV7-2 to TRBJ2-1; 9 bases align to TRBD2. With V trimmed by 3 bases and J by 9 bases, 6 bases remained unmatched. CDR3 length: 14 amino acids. Germline V gene lookup returns CDR1 SGHTA and CDR2 FQGNSA. The CDR3 DNA is TGTGCCAGCAGCTTGACTAGCGGAGGGGGTGAGCAGTTCTTC. It translates to CASSLTSGGGEQFF.

The CDR3 loop is CAISAQRSAWDTQYF. DNA of the CDR3: TGTGCCATCAGTGCCCAGCGTTCCGCATGGGATACGCAGTATTTT. The rearrangement uses TRBV10-3 and TRBJ2-3; D gene uncertain. With 4 bases removed from V and 6 bases from J, the gap between germline ends came to 17 bases. The CDR3 covers 15 residues. The germline CDR1 and CDR2 sequences are ENHRY and SYGVKD.

This chain links TRBV7-2 with TRBJ2-3; D is unresolved. CDR1 and CDR2 from the germline V gene are SGHTA and FQGNSA. This CDR3 is 12 amino acids long. V dropped 1 base and J dropped 7 bases, with 6 bases sitting between them. The CDR3 DNA follows: TGTGCCAGCAGCTTAGTGCTTTATACGCAGTATTTT. Its translation is CASSLVLYTQYF.

V usage is TRBV7-9 and J usage is TRBJ2-1, with D perhaps matching TRBD1 (6 bases). Per the germline V gene, CDR1 is SEHNR and CDR2 is FQNEAQ (reference sequence). The V end lost 5 bases, the J end lost 7 bases, and 12 bases lay between the germline ends. This CDR3 contains 13 residues. As DNA, the CDR3 is TGTGCCAGCAGCAACGGACAGTTGAATGAGCAGTTCTTC. Amino acid sequence: CASSNGQLNEQFF.

This clonotype was recorded at least ten times. The chain carries TRBV20-1 and TRBJ2-5; possible D gene TRBD1, 6 bases. Germline-derived CDR1 and CDR2 are DFQATT and SNEGSKA (reference sequence). CDR3 size: 9 residues. The V and J ends lost 4 bases and 9 bases respectively, with 6 bases between them. CDR3 loop: CSAKGAQYF. CDR3 in DNA: TGCAGTGCTAAGGGGGCCCAGTACTTC.

This clonotype was counted a few times. The chain links TRBV6-5 to TRBJ2-1; D remains ambiguous. Germline CDR1 is MNHEY and CDR2 is SVGAGI. This CDR3 has 15 amino acids. V was pared by 3 bases and J by 5 bases, with 14 bases between. The CDR3 bases are TGTGCCAGCAGTTATCGGCTAACAGACCACAATGAGCAGTTCTTC. Its translation is CASSYRLTDHNEQFF.

J is TRBJ1-5 and V is TRBV11-2; D possibly corresponds to TRBD1 (6 bases). V lost 0 bases to trimming and J lost 3 bases, with 12 bases between them. The CDR3 is 16 residues long. From germline, CDR1 is SGHAT and CDR2 FQNNGV. This CDR3 reads CASSLDRRGNNQPQHF. In nucleotides, the CDR3 is TGTGCCAGCAGCTTAGATCGGAGGGGGAACAATCAGCCCCAGCATTTT.

This rearrangement joins TRBV28 to TRBJ1-6; 11 bases line up with TRBD1. The CDR3 has 14 amino acids. Germline trimming cut 4 bases from V and 10 bases from J; bases unmatched to any gene: 3. Germline assignment: CDR1 MDHEN and CDR2 SYDVKM. The CDR3 DNA follows: TGTGCCAGCAGTTACCGGGACAGGGGGTCACCCCTCCACTTT. The encoded protein is CASSYRDRGSPLHF. Full variable domain (missing parts from reference TRBV28 and TRBJ1-6): DVKVTQSSRYLVKRTGEKVFLECVQDMDHENMFWYRQDPGLGLRLIYFSYDVKMKEKGDIPEGYSVSREKKERFSLILESASTNQTSMYLCASSYRDRGSPLHFGNGTRLTVT.

This clonotype was observed at least ten times. The rearrangement joins TRBV12-3 or TRBV12-4 to TRBJ1-1; tentatively, D is TRBD1 (5 bases). The CDR3 has 12 amino acids. The V end was cut by 5 bases, the J end by 6 bases, with 10 bases between. The DNA of the CDR3 is TGTGCCAGCAGTGACAGCATATCTGAAGCTTTCTTT. The encoded protein is CASSDSISEAFF.

The genes are TRBV5-1 and TRBJ2-1; 12 positions match TRBD2. V was clipped by 5 bases and J by 6 bases; unmatched bases: 3. This CDR3 has 14 residues. Germline lookup yields CDR1 SGHRS and CDR2 YFSETQ. The CDR3 DNA reads TGCGCCAGCAGGGCTAGCGGGAGGGCCAATGAGCAGTTCTTC. Its protein product is CASRASGRANEQFF.

This clonotype was counted many times. The V gene is TRBV4-1, the J gene TRBJ2-1, with 7 bases that match TRBD2. This CDR3 is built from 17 residues. Germline CDR1 is MGHRA and CDR2 is YSYEKL. V lost 0 bases, J lost 3 bases, and 8 bases stayed unmatched. CDR3 residues: CASSQEEVSGFYNEQFF. Here the CDR3 DNA reads TGCGCCAGCAGCCAAGAGGAAGTTAGCGGGTTCTACAATGAGCAGTTCTTC.

This clonotype was observed many times. The chain is built from TRBV29-1 and TRBJ2-5; 11 bases are shared with TRBD1. The ends lost 5 bases at V and 4 bases at J; junction bases unmatched: 3. CDR1 is SQVTM, CDR2 ANQGSEA, per germline. This CDR3 has 13 residues. CDR3 DNA: TGCAGCGTTCGCGGGACAGGGGGAGAGACCCAGTACTTC. This gives the protein CSVRGTGGETQYF.

A few counts support this clonotype. This chain connects TRBV27 to TRBJ2-7, with 8 bases fitting TRBD1. V lost 5 bases, J lost 1 base, and 4 bases stayed unmatched. The CDR3 has 14 residues. CDR1 and CDR2 (germline): MNHEY, SMNVEV (reference sequence). CDR3: CASSKGQGSYEQYF. The CDR3 nucleotides are TGTGCCAGCAGTAAAGGACAGGGTTCCTACGAGCAGTACTTC.

This CDR3 reads CASSRGQKTQYF. The CDR3 region has the DNA TGTGCCAGCAGCCGCGGCCAGAAGACCCAGTACTTC. The J gene is TRBJ2-5, the V gene TRBV7-2; D ambiguous. V shed 5 bases and J shed 6 bases, with 10 bases lying between them. The CDR3 is 12 amino acids. CDR1 and CDR2 (germline): SGHTA, FQGNSA.

There are many counts of this clonotype. The rearrangement joins TRBV10-1 to TRBJ2-7, with TRBD1 matching over 9 bases. Germline loops: CDR1 WNHNN, CDR2 SYGVQD (reference sequence). The CDR3 length is 14 residues. J gave up 2 bases and V 3 bases, and 2 bases lay outside the gene matches. The DNA for the CDR3 is TGCGCCAGCAGTGACGGGGACAGGGCCTACGAGCAGTACTTC. Translated: CASSDGDRAYEQYF.

This sequence joins TRBV4-3 and TRBJ2-5; 7 nucleotides align to TRBD2. This CDR3 is 15 amino acids long. The J segment lost 4 bases and the V segment lost 2 bases, leaving 7 bases of the junction unmatched. The V gene's germline CDR1 is LGHNA and CDR2 YSLEER. The CDR3 nucleotides read TGCGCCAGCAGCCAATATGTGGGGGGGGGAGAGACCCAGTACTTC. It codes for CASSQYVGGGETQYF.